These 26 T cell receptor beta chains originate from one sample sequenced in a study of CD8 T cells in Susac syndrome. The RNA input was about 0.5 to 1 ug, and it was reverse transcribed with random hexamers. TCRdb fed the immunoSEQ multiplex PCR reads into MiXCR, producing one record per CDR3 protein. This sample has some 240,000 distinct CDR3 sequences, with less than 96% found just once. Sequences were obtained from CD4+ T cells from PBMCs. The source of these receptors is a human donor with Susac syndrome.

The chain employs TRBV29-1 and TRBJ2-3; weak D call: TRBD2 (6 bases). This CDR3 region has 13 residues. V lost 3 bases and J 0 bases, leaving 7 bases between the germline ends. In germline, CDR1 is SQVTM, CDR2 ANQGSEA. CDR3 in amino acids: CSVEGTSTDTQYF. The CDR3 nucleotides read TGCAGCGTTGAGGGGACTAGCACAGATACGCAGTATTTT.

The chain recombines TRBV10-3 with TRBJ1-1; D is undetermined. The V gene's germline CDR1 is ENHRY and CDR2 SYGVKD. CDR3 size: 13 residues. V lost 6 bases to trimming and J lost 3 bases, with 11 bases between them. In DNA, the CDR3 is TGTGCCATCAGAGAATTCGGGGACACTGAAGCTTTCTTT. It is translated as CAIREFGDTEAFF.

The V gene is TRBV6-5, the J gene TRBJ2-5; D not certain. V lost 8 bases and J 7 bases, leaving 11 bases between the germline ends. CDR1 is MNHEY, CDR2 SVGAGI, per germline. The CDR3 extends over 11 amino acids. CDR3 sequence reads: CASSSPVTQYF. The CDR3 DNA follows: TGTGCCAGCTCCTCCCCGGTGACCCAGTACTTC.

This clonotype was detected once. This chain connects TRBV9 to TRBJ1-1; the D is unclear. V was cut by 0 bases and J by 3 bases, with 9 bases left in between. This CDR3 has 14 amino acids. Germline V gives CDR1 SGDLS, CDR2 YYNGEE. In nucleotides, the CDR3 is TGTGCCAGCAGCGTAGTCGTTGGGGACACTGAAGCTTTCTTT. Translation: CASSVVVGDTEAFF.

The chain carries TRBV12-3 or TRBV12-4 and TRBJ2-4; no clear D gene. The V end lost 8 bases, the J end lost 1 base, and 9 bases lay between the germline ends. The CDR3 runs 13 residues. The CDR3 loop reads CASGLGAKNIQYF. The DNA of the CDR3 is TGTGCCAGCGGCCTAGGGGCCAAAAACATTCAGTACTTC.

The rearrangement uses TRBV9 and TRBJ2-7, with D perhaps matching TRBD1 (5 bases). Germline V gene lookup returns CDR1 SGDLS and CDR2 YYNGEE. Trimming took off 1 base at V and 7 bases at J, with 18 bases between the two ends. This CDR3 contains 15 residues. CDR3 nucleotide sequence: TGTGCCAGCAGCGTATCAGGGCTTCCCGCGGAGGAGCAGTACTTC. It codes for CASSVSGLPAEEQYF.

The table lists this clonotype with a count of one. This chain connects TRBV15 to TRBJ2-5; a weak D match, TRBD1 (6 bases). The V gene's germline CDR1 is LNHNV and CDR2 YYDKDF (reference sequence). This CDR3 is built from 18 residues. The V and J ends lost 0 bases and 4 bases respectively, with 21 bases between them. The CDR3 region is CATSRDIAGVKIGETQYF. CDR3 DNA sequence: TGTGCCACCAGCAGAGATATAGCAGGGGTGAAGATAGGAGAGACCCAGTACTTC.

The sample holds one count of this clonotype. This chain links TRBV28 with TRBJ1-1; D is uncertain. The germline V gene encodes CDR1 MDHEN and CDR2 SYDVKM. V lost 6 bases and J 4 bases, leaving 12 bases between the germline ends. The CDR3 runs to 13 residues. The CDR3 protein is CASSIGRFTEAFF. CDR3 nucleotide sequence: TGTGCCAGCAGCATTGGGCGTTTCACTGAAGCTTTCTTT. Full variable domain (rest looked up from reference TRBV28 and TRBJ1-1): DVKVTQSSRYLVKRTGEKVFLECVQDMDHENMFWYRQDPGLGLRLIYFSYDVKMKEKGDIPEGYSVSREKKERFSLILESASTNQTSMYLCASSIGRFTEAFFGQGTRLTVV.

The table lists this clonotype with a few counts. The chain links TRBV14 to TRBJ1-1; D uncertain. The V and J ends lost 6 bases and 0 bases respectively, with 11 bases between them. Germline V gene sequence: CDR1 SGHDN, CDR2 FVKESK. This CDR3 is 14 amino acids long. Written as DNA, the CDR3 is TGTGCCAGCAGTTTTTCGGGGATGAACACTGAAGCTTTCTTT. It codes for CASSFSGMNTEAFF.

The CDR3 DNA reads as TGTGCCACCAGCAGAGATCTGGGACTGACCTACGAGCAGTACTTC. Its protein is CATSRDLGLTYEQYF. The rearrangement links TRBV15 to TRBJ2-7; D may be TRBD2 (6 bases). V was trimmed by 0 bases and J by 2 bases, leaving 11 bases between them. The germline V gene has CDR1 LNHNV and CDR2 YYDKDF (reference sequence). This CDR3 spans 15 amino acids.

CDR3: CASSPKRETQYF. CDR3 bases: TGTGCCAGCAGCCCAAAGCGGGAGACCCAGTACTTC. The J gene is TRBJ2-5, the V gene TRBV11-2, with D tentatively TRBD2 (5 bases). The CDR3 covers 12 residues. CDR1 and CDR2 (germline): SGHAT, FQNNGV. V lost 5 bases and J 5 bases, leaving 9 bases between the germline ends.

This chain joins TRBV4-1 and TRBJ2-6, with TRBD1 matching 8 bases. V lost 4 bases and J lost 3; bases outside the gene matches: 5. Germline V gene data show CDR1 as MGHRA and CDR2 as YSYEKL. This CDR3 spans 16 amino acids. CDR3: CASSRHRGDGANVLTF. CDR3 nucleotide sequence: TGCGCCAGCAGCCGACACAGGGGGGATGGGGCCAACGTCCTGACTTTC.

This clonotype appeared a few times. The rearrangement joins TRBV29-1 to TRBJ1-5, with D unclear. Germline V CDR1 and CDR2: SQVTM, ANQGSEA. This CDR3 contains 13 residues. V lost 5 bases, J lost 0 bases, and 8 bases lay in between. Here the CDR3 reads CSVSENSNQPQHF. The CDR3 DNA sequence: TGCAGCGTTTCGGAGAATAGCAATCAGCCCCAGCATTTT.

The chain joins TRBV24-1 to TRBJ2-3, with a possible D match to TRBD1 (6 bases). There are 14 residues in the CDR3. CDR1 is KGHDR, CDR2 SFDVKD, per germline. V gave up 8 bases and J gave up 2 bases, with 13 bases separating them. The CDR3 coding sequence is TGTGCCACCAATCAGGGGCCCGCCACAGATACGCAGTATTTT. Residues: CATNQGPATDTQYF.

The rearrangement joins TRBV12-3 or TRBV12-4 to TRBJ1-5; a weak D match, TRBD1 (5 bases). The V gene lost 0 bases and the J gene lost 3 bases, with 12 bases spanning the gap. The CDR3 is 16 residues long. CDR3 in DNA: TGTGCCAGCAGTTTAGCAGGGGTACTTTTCAATCAGCCCCAGCATTTT. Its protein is CASSLAGVLFNQPQHF.

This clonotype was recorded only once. As DNA, the CDR3 is TGCGCCAGCAGTCAATTTATGGATCGCCGAACGGAAGGAAAAACAGACACAGATACGCAGTATTTT. Translated: CASSQFMDRRTEGKTDTDTQYF. The chain recombines TRBV23-1 with TRBJ2-3, with D hard to call. TRBV23-1 is reported as an ORF; its role is uncertain. The CDR3 runs 22 residues. V lost 1 base and J lost 2, with 31 bases in between.

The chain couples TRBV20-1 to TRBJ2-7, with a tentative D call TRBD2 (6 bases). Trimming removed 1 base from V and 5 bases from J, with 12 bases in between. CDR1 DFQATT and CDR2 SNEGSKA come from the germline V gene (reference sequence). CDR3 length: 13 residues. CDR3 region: CSARVAGSDEQYF. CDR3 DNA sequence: TGCAGTGCTAGAGTTGCGGGGTCGGACGAGCAGTACTTC.

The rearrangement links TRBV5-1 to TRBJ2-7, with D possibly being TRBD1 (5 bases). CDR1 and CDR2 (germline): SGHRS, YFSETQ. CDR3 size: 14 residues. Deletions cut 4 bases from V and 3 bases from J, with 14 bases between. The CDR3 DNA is TGCGCCAGCAGCCTGGGGCAGAGCATCTACGAGCAGTACTTC. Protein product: CASSLGQSIYEQYF.

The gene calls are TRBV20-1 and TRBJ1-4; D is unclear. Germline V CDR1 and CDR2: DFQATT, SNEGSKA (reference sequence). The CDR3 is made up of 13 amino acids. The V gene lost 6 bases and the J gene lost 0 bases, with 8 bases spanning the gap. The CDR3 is CSAYGSTNEKLFF. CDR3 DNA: TGCAGTGCGTATGGATCAACTAATGAAAAACTGTTTTTT.

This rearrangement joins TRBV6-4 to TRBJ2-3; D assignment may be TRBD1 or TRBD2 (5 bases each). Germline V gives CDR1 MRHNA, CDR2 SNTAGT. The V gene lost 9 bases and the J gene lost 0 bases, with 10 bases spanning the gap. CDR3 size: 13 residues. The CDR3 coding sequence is TGTGCCAGGCCGGGACCTAGCACAGATACGCAGTATTTT. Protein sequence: CARPGPSTDTQYF.

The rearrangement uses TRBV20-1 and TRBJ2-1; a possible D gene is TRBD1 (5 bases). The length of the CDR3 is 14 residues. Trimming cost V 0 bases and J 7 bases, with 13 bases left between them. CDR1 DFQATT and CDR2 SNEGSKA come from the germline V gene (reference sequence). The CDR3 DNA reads TGCAGTGCTAGAGATGGGCAGGGAATTAATGAGCAGTTCTTC. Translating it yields CSARDGQGINEQFF.

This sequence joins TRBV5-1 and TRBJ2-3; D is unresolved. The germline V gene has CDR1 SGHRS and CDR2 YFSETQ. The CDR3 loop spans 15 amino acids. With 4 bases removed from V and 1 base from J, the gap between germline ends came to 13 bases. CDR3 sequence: CASSVTHPGTDTQYF. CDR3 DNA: TGCGCCAGCAGCGTTACTCACCCTGGCACAGATACGCAGTATTTT.

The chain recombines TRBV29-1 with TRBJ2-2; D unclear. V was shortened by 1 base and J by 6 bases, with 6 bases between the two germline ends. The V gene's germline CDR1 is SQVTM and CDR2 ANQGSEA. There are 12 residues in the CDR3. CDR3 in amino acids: CSVEGRSGELFF. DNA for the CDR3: TGCAGCGTTGAAGGGCGGTCCGGGGAGCTGTTTTTT.

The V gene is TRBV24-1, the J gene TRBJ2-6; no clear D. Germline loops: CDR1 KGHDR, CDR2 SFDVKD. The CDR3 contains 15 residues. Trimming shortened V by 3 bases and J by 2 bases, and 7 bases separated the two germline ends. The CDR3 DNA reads TGTGCCACCAGTGATAGTAGGGCTGGGGCCAACGTCCTGACTTTC. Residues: CATSDSRAGANVLTF.

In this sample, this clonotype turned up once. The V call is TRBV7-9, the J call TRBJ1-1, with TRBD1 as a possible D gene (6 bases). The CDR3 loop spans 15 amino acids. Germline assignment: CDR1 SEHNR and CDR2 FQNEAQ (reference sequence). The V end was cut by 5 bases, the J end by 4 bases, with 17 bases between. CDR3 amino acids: CASSDRRQVVTEAFF. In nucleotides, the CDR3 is TGTGCCAGCAGCGACCGTCGACAGGTGGTCACTGAAGCTTTCTTT. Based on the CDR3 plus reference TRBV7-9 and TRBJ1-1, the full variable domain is DTGVSQNPRHKITKRGQNVTFRCDPISEHNRLYWYRQTLGQGPEFLTYFQNEAQLEKSRLLSDRFSAERPKGSFSTLEIQRTEQGDSAMYLCASSDRRQVVTEAFFGQGTRLTVV.

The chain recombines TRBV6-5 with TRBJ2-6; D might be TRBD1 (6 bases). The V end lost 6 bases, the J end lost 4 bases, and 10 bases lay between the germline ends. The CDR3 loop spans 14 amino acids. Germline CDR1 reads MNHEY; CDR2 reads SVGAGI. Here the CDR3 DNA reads TGTGCCAGCAGGCCGCAGGGGGGGGCCAACGTCCTGACTTTC. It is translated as CASRPQGGANVLTF.